A single sample is the source of the 3 T cell receptor beta chains below, sequenced in a study of T cells in Graves' hyperthyroidism and ophthalmopathy. RNA transcripts were the template for amplifying TCR beta CDR3 regions. Researchers ran a first-round RT-PCR on the TCR CDR3 using the HTBI primer set. TCRdb re-analysed the multiplex PCR reads in MiXCR, keeping a single row per CDR3 protein. In the table there are approximately 600,000 distinct CDR3 sequences, about 14% of which are singletons. Sequenced input: blood. The receptors derive from a woman aged 30 to 39 with Graves' hyperthyroidism that later progressed to Graves' ophthalmopathy.

In this sample, this clonotype turned up many times. The V and J genes are TRBV20-1 and TRBJ2-7; D possibly corresponds to TRBD1 (6 bases). CDR1 and CDR2 (germline): DFQATT, SNEGSKA (reference sequence). The V end lost 3 bases, the J end lost 2 bases, and 17 bases lay between the germline ends. The CDR3 consists of 15 residues. CDR3: CSASDTGRGAYEQYF. The CDR3 DNA reads as TGCAGTGCTAGCGACACAGGGCGAGGGGCCTACGAGCAGTACTTC.

The table lists this clonotype with many counts. V is TRBV27 and J is TRBJ2-1; D ambiguous. There are 14 residues in the CDR3. The germline V gene encodes CDR1 MNHEY and CDR2 SMNVEV (reference sequence). Trimming pared 5 bases from V and 2 bases from J, leaving 10 bases between. CDR3 nucleotides: TGTGCCAGCAGTCACGGCCCCCCCTACAATGAGCAGTTCTTC. Amino acids: CASSHGPPYNEQFF.

The chain employs TRBV29-1 and TRBJ1-2; TRBD1 might be the D (6 bases). This CDR3 has 13 amino acids. CDR1 is SQVTM, CDR2 ANQGSEA, per germline. The V and J ends lost 4 bases and 4 bases respectively, with 13 bases between them. CDR3 DNA: TGCAGCGTTGGAACGGACAGTGTCTATGGCTACACCTTC. This encodes CSVGTDSVYGYTF.